The clone carrying this TCR beta chain was seen only a few times. Its cognate antigen is unknown. The investigators amplified TCR beta CDR3 regions from RNA transcripts. An initial round of RT-PCR targeting the TCR CDR3 relied on the HTBI primer set. TCRdb independently ran MiXCR on the multiplex PCR reads; one entry per CDR3 protein. The sample includes a few hundred thousand distinct CDR3 sequences, approximately 25% of them seen just once. The data originate from a study of T cells in Graves' hyperthyroidism and ophthalmopathy. Study as a whole: Peripheral blood sampling occurred at initial diagnosis, before any treatment.

The PBMCs were sourced from fresh peripheral blood (approximately 9.6 ml). The CDR3 extends over 14 amino acids. V lost 3 bases, J lost 5 bases, and 6 bases stayed unmatched. Germline loops: CDR1 SGDLS, CDR2 YYNGEE. Overall study findings and caveats: Onset of ophthalmopathy came a median roughly 6.9 months after the model predicted it.

This TCR came from a man between 50 and 59 years old with Graves' hyperthyroidism. The sequencing sample was made of blood. The chain combines TRBV9 with TRBJ2-5, with 8 positions matching TRBD2. This chain's CDR3 is CASSAGGGAETQYF. The CDR3 nucleotides are TGTGCCAGCAGCGCGGGGGGGGGGGCGGAGACCCAGTACTTC.